The TCR beta chain described here comes from a study of cytotoxic CD8 clonotypes in ibrutinib-treated CLL. Study details: The patients comprised about eleven relapsed/refractory and 15 treatment-naive cases, approximately 17 IGHV unmutated.

CDR1 and CDR2 from the germline V gene are MDHEN and SYDVKM. Germline trimming cut 2 bases from V and 6 bases from J; bases unmatched to any gene: 6. The CDR3 totals 14 residues. Repertoires were generated with immunoSEQ multiplex PCR, while TCRdb's copy carries only in-frame clones and drops some. The repertoire holds about 140,000 clones, with 70% to 80% as singletons. Worth noting for this clone: Its antigen is as yet unknown.

As input for TCR beta libraries, about 2 micrograms of genomic DNA came from cryopreserved PBMCs. Study-level points and caveats: Clonality at baseline surpassed age-matched healthy donors and tracked circulating CD8+ T-cell counts. Clonality went higher at ibrutinib response and then dropped back toward baseline at progression.

This TCR was sampled from a human donor with chronic lymphocytic leukemia. This sample comprised PBMCs, obtained after 12 months of ibrutinib treatment. The rearrangement links TRBV28 to TRBJ2-7; TRBD1 agrees at 8 bases. CDR3 in amino acids: CASSLEDRVREQYF. CDR3 DNA sequence: TGTGCCAGCAGTTTAGAGGACAGGGTCCGCGAGCAGTACTTC.